The 13 T cell receptor beta chains below all came from one sample that was sequenced in a study of blood T cell repertoires in COVID-19. Profiled with immunoSEQ multiplex PCR; TCRdb holds only in-frame clones, not every one. The sample contains approximately 250,000 clones, over 80% of which appear only once. The sample consisted of PBMCs or T cells enriched from blood (not recorded which). The receptors were gathered from a woman aged 25 to 39 with acute COVID-19.

The chain uses TRBV4-2 and TRBJ2-1; 7 bases agree with TRBD2. The CDR3 consists of 16 residues. After removal of 3 bases from V and 5 bases from J, the junction contained 10 bases not matched to a gene. The germline V gene encodes CDR1 LGHNA and CDR2 YNFKEQ. In DNA form, the CDR3 reads TGTGCCAGCAGCCAGGGAACGCTAGCGGAAAACAATGAGCAGTTCTTC. Its protein product is CASSQGTLAENNEQFF.

The rearrangement joins TRBV18 to TRBJ2-1, with 9 bases that match TRBD2. The germline CDR1 and CDR2 sequences are KGHSH and LQKENI. Trimming at V came to 2 bases and at J to 0 bases, leaving 2 bases not matched to a gene. The CDR3 length is 16 residues. The DNA of the CDR3 is TGTGCCAGCTCACCAGCTAGCGGGATCTCCTACAATGAGCAGTTCTTC. Its protein product is CASSPASGISYNEQFF.

The V and J genes are TRBV7-2 and TRBJ1-2, with 12 bases lining up with TRBD1. The CDR3 is 15 amino acids. Germline-derived CDR1 and CDR2 are SGHTA and FQGNSA. The J segment lost 8 bases and the V segment lost 6 bases, leaving 10 bases of the junction unmatched. This chain's CDR3 is CASRGTGGVLKGYTF. The CDR3 nucleotides are TGTGCCAGCAGAGGGACAGGGGGCGTCTTAAAAGGCTACACCTTC.

In its sample, this clone was seen a few times. The chain employs TRBV10-3 and TRBJ1-6, with TRBD1 matching over 8 bases. Trimming took 6 bases from V and 5 from J; bases not matched to a gene: 3. CDR1 and CDR2 from the germline V gene are ENHRY and SYGVKD. CDR3 length equals 14 residues. CDR3 amino acids: CAIRTTGDNSPLHF. The CDR3 nucleotides are TGTGCCATCAGAACGACAGGGGATAATTCACCCCTCCACTTT.

V and J are TRBV11-2 and TRBJ2-7, with 7 bases that match TRBD1. Germline-derived CDR1 and CDR2 are SGHAT and FQNNGV. Trimming removed 4 bases from V and 5 bases from J; junction bases left unmatched: 8. This CDR3 spans 14 amino acids. The DNA for the CDR3 is TGTGCCAGCAGCTCCGAGACAGGGTTCCACGAGCAGTACTTC. It translates to CASSSETGFHEQYF.

This rearrangement joins TRBV6-5 to TRBJ2-2, with D tentatively TRBD1 (6 bases). The CDR3 has 14 amino acids. The ends were cut back, 7 bases at V and 8 bases at J, with 17 bases in the middle. The germline gives CDR1 MNHEY, CDR2 SVGAGI. CDR3 sequence (DNA): TGTGCCAGCAAGGACAGTGGAAATCGGGGGGAGCTGTTTTTT. It codes for CASKDSGNRGELFF.

This clone has just a few counts. The rearrangement joins TRBV6-1 to TRBJ2-1, with 8 bases aligning to TRBD2. The ends lost 3 bases at V and 3 bases at J; junction bases unmatched: 4. The CDR3 runs to 15 residues. In germline, CDR1 is MNHNS, CDR2 SASEGT. The CDR3 nucleotides are TGTGCCAGCAGTGATAAAGCGGGGGTCTACAATGAGCAGTTCTTC. It encodes CASSDKAGVYNEQFF.

V and J are TRBV10-3 and TRBJ2-3, with D unclear. CDR3 length: 14 residues. Germline V lookup: CDR1 ENHRY, CDR2 SYGVKD. V lost 2 bases, J lost 2 bases, and 8 bases lay in between. The CDR3: CAISERLLTDTQYF. In nucleotides, the CDR3 is TGTGCCATCAGTGAGCGTCTACTCACAGATACGCAGTATTTT.

V is TRBV3-1 (or the pseudogene TRBV3-2) and J is TRBJ2-3, with 9 bases fitting TRBD2. The CDR3 runs to 15 residues. CDR1 LGHDT and CDR2 YNNKEL come from the germline V gene (reference sequence). V gave up 4 bases and J gave up 3 bases; unmatched junction bases: 5. CDR3 DNA: TGTGCCAGCAGCCCCCTGGCGGGAGGGACAGATACGCAGTATTTT. Translating gives CASSPLAGGTDTQYF.

This clone was counted between two and nine times. This chain connects TRBV5-6 to TRBJ2-7, with 7 bases that match TRBD2. Germline V CDR1 and CDR2: SGHDT, YYEEEE. J lost 1 base, V lost 3 bases, and 7 bases had no gene match. This CDR3 spans 15 amino acids. The CDR3 sequence: CASSSFSGWSYEQYF. Written as DNA, the CDR3 is TGTGCCAGCAGCTCCTTTAGCGGGTGGTCCTACGAGCAGTACTTC.

This chain uses TRBV3-1 (or the pseudogene TRBV3-2) with TRBJ1-2; D remains ambiguous. The CDR3 has 11 amino acids. Germline V gives CDR1 LGHDT, CDR2 YNNKEL (reference sequence). Trimming took 2 bases from V and 7 from J, leaving 5 bases between them. The CDR3 sequence: CASSQYLGYTF. CDR3 bases: TGTGCCAGCAGCCAATATCTTGGCTACACCTTC.

The chain links TRBV3-1 (or the pseudogene TRBV3-2) to TRBJ1-5; TRBD1 agrees at 9 bases. After removal of 1 base from V and 7 bases from J, the junction contained 5 bases not matched to a gene. Germline lookup yields CDR1 LGHDT and CDR2 YNNKEL (reference sequence). The CDR3 loop spans 15 amino acids. CDR3 region: CASSQGWDRVQPQHF. The CDR3 DNA reads TGTGCCAGCAGCCAAGGCTGGGACAGGGTCCAGCCCCAGCATTTT.

The chain couples TRBV5-1 to TRBJ1-4, with D uncertain. The CDR3 is 15 residues long. V gave up 0 bases and J gave up 0 bases, with 6 bases separating them. The germline V gene encodes CDR1 SGHRS and CDR2 YFSETQ. This CDR3 is CASSLDSATNEKLFF. CDR3 bases: TGCGCCAGCAGCTTGGACTCTGCAACTAATGAAAAACTGTTTTTT.